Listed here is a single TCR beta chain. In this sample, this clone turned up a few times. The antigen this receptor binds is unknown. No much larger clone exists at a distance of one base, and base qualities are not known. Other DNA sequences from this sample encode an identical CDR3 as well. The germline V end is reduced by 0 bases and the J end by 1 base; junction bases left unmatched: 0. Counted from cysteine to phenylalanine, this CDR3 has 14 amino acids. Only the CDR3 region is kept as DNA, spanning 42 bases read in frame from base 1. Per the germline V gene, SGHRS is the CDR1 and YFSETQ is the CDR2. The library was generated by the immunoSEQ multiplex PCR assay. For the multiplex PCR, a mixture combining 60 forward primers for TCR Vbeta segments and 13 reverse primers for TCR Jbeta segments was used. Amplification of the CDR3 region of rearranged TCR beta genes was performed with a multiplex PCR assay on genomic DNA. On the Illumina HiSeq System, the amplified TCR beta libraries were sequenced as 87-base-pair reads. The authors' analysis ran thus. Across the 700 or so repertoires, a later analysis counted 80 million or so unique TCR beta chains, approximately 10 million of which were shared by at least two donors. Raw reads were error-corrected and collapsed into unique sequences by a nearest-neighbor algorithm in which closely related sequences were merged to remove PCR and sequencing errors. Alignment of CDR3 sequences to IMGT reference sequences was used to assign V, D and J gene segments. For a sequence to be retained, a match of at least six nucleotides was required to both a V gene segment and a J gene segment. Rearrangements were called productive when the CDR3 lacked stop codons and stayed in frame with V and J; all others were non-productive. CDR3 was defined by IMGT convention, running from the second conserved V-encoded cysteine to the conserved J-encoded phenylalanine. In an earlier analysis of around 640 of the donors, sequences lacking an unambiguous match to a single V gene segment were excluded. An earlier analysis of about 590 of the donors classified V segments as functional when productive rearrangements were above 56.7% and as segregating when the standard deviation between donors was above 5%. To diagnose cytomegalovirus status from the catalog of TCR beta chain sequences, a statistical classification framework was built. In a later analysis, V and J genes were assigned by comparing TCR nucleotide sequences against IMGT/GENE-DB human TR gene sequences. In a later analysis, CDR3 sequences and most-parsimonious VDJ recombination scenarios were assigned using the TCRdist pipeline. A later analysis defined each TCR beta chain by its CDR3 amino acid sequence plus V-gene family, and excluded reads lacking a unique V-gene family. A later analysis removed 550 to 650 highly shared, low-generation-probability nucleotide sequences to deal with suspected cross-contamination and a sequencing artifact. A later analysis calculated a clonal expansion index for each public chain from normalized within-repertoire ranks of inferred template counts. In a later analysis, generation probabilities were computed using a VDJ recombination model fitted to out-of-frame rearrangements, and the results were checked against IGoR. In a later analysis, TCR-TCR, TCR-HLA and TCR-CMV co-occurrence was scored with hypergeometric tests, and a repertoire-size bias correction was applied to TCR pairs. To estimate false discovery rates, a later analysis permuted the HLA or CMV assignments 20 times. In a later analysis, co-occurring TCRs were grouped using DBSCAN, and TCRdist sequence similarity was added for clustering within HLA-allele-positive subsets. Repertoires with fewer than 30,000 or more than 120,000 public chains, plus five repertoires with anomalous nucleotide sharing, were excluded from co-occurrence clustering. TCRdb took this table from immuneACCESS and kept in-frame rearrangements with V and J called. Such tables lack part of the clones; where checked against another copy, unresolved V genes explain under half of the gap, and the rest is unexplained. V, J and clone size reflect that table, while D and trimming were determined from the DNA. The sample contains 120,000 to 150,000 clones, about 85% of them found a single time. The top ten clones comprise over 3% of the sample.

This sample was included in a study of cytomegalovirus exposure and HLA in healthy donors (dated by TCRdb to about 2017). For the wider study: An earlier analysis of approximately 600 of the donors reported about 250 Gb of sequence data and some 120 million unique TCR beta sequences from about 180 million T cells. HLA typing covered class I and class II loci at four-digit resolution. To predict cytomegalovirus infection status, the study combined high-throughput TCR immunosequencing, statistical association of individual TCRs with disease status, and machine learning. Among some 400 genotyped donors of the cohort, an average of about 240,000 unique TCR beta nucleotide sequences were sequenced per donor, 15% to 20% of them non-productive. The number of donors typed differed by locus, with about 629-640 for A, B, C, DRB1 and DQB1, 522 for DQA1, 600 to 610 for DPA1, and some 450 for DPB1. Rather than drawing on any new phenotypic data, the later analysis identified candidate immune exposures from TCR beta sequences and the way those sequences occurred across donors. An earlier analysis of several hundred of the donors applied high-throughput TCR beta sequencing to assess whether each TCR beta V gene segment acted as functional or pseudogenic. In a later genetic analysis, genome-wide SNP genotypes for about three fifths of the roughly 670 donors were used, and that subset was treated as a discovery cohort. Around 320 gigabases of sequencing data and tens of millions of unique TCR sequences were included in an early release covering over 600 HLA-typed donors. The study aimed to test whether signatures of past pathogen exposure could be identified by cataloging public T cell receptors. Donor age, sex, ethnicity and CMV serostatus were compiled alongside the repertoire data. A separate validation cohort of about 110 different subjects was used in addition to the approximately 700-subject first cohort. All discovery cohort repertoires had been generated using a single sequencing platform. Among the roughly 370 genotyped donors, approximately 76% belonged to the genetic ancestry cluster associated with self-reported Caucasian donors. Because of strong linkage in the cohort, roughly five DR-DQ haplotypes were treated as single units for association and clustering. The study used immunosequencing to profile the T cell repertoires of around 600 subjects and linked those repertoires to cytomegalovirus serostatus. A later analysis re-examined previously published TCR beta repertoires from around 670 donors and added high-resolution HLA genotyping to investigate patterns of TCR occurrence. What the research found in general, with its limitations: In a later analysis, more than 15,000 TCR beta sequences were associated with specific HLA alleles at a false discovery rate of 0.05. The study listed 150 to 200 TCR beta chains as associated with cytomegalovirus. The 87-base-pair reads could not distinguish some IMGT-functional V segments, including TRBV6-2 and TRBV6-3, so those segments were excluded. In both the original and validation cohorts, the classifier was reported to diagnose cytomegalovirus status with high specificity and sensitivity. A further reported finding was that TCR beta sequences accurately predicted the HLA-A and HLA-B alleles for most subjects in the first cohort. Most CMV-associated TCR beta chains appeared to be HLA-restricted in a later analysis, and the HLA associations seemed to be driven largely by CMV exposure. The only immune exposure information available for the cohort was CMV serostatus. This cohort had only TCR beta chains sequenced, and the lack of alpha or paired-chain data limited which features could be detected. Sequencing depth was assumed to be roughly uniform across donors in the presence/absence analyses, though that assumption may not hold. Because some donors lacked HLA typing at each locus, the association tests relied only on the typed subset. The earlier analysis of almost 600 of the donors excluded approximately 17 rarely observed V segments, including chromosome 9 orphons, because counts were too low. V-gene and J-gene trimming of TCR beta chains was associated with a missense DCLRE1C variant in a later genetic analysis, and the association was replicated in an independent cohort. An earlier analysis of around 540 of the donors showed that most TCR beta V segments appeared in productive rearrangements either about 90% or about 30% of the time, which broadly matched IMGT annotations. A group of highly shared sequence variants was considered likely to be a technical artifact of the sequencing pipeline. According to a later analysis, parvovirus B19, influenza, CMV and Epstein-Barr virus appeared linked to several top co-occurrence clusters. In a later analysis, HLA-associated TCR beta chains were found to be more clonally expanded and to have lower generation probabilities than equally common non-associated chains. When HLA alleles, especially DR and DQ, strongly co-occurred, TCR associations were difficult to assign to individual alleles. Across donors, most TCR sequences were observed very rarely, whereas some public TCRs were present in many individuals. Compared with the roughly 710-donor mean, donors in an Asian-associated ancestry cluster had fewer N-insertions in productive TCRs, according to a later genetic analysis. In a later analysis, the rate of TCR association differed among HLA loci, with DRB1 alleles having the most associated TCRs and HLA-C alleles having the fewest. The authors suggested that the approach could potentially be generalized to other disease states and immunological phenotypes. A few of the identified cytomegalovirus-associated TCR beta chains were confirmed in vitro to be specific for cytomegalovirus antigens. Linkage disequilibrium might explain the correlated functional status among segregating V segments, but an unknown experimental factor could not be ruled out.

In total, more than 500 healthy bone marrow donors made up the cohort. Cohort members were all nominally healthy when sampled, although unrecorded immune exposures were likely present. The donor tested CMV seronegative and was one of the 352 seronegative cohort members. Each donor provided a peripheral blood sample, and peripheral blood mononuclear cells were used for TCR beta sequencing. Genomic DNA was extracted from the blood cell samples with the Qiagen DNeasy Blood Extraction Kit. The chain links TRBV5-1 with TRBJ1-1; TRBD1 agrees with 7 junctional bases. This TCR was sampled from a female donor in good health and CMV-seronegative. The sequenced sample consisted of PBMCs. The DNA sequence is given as TGCGCCAGCAGCTTGGACAGGGGGAACACTGAAGCTTTCTTT. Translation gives CASSLDRGNTEAFF.